Listed here are 11 T cell receptor beta chains from one sample, sequenced in a study of blood T cells in healthy people across ages. Then a second PCR, running about 6 to 12 cycles, was carried out with a sample-barcoded 5' primer and a J-beta primer mix. Using its own MiXCR run on the 5' RACE reads, TCRdb lists one record per CDR3 protein. The sample has approximately 800,000 distinct CDR3 sequences; roughly 50% are singletons. Sequencing was performed on blood. These receptors originate from a man aged 35 to 55 in good health.

The table lists this clonotype with a few counts. The V gene is TRBV21-1, the J gene TRBJ1-5; the table's D gene call, TRBD1, was not cross checked with the DNA. TRBV21-1 is assigned pseudogene status. This CDR3 contains 16 residues. The CDR3 coding sequence is TGTGCCAGCAGCAACGGACATCGTTATAGCAATCAGCCCCAGCATTTT. Translating gives CASSNGHRYSNQPQHF.

This clonotype showed up just a few times. This chain links TRBV12-3 or TRBV12-4 with TRBJ2-3, with 9 positions matching TRBD1. V lost 1 base and J lost 4; bases outside the gene matches: 3. The CDR3 length is 15 residues. CDR3 residues: CASSLGTGAPDTQYF. The CDR3 bases are TGTGCCAGCAGTTTAGGGACAGGGGCCCCAGATACGCAGTATTTT.

The chain links TRBV5-1 to TRBJ2-1; 9 nucleotides match TRBD2. CDR3 length equals 15 residues. Germline CDR1 and CDR2: SGHRS and YFSETQ. The junction had 5 bases not matched to a gene; V was cut back by 3 bases and J by 4 bases. This chain's CDR3 is CASSSSSGTYNEQFF. CDR3 bases: TGCGCCAGCAGCTCTTCTAGCGGGACTTACAATGAGCAGTTCTTC. Looking up the rest from reference TRBV5-1 and TRBJ2-1 gives the full variable domain: KAGVTQTPRYLIKTRGQQVTLSCSPISGHRSVSWYQQTPGQGLQFLFEYFSETQRNKGNFPGRFSGRQFSNSRSEMNVSTLELGDSALYLCASSSSSGTYNEQFFGPGTRLTVL.

The chain recombines TRBV12-3 or TRBV12-4 with TRBJ2-7; the match to TRBD2 covers 8 bases. After removal of 6 bases from V and 7 bases from J, the junction contained 11 bases not matched to a gene. The CDR3 contains 14 residues. The CDR3 spells CASSGSGSRGEQYF. In DNA form, the CDR3 reads TGTGCCAGCAGCGGGAGCGGGAGTCGGGGTGAGCAGTACTTC.

This chain joins TRBV20-1 and TRBJ2-1; 8 positions match TRBD2. The CDR3 sequence is 19 residues long. Germline values: CDR1 DFQATT, CDR2 SNEGSKA (reference sequence). With V trimmed by 6 bases and J by 1 base, 20 bases remained unmatched. The CDR3 DNA follows: TGCAGTGCCCAGTCACAATTCGGGGGGGCCGACATATCCTACAATGAGCAGTTCTTC. Its translation: CSAQSQFGGADISYNEQFF.

The rearrangement joins TRBV20-1 to TRBJ2-4, with D perhaps matching TRBD2 (5 bases). The CDR3 extends over 17 amino acids. Germline assignment: CDR1 DFQATT and CDR2 SNEGSKA (reference sequence). V was pared by 0 bases and J by 2 bases, with 17 bases between. CDR3 region: CSARDPAVGSSKNIQYF. The CDR3 bases are TGCAGTGCTAGAGATCCGGCCGTGGGGAGTTCCAAAAACATTCAGTACTTC.

This chain connects TRBV27 to TRBJ1-2, with a tentative D call TRBD1 (6 bases). The CDR3 sequence is 15 residues long. Germline values: CDR1 MNHEY, CDR2 SMNVEV (reference sequence). Trimming shortened V by 3 bases and J by 8 bases, and 19 bases separated the two germline ends. CDR3 amino acids: CASSFGPGIGGGYTF. The CDR3 DNA reads TGTGCCAGCAGTTTTGGGCCCGGGATAGGGGGGGGCTACACCTTC.

This chain uses TRBV5-1 with TRBJ2-1; 11 bases agree with TRBD2. Trimming cost V 0 bases and J 6 bases; bases outside gene matches: 11. This CDR3 contains 18 residues. The germline V gene has CDR1 SGHRS and CDR2 YFSETQ. This chain's CDR3 is CASSLEAKLAGVTNEQFF. CDR3 in DNA: TGCGCCAGCAGCTTGGAAGCAAAACTAGCGGGAGTAACCAATGAGCAGTTCTTC.

V is TRBV5-1 and J is TRBJ1-2; TRBD1 is a possible D gene (6 bases). Germline CDR1 SGHRS, CDR2 YFSETQ. V lost 0 bases and J 6 bases, leaving 15 bases between the germline ends. The CDR3 has 15 amino acids. CDR3 sequence reads: CASSLDLWDKNGYTF. The CDR3 DNA reads TGCGCCAGCAGCTTGGATCTTTGGGACAAGAATGGCTACACCTTC.

The rearrangement links TRBV6-1 to TRBJ1-5, with unresolved D. CDR3 length: 14 residues. Germline V lookup: CDR1 MNHNS, CDR2 SASEGT. Trimming pared 4 bases from V and 2 bases from J, leaving 9 bases between. Written as DNA, the CDR3 is TGTGCCAGCAGTGGGAGTATGGGCAATCAGCCCCAGCATTTT. Translated: CASSGSMGNQPQHF.

V usage is TRBV3-1 and J usage is TRBJ1-2; TRBD1 aligns across 8 bases. Germline assignment: CDR1 LGHDT and CDR2 YNNKEL (reference sequence). Trimming cost V 4 bases and J 4 bases; bases outside gene matches: 11. The CDR3 covers 16 residues. The CDR3 region has the DNA TGTGCCAGCAGCCGGGACAGGACCCGTTATACCTATGGCTACACCTTC. Translation gives CASSRDRTRYTYGYTF.